These 22 T cell receptor beta chains were all obtained from the same sample, sequenced in a study of T cells in Graves' hyperthyroidism and ophthalmopathy. RNA transcripts provided the source from which TCR beta CDR3 regions were amplified. HTBI primers were employed in a first-round RT-PCR of the TCR CDR3. TCRdb fed the multiplex PCR reads into MiXCR, producing one record per CDR3 protein. The table lists roughly 350,000 distinct CDR3 sequences, roughly 13% of them singletons. The sample taken for sequencing was blood. Every receptor here comes from a woman in her forties with Graves' ophthalmopathy.

Only one count was recorded for this clonotype. A single base separates this from a much larger clone, so it may be a read error. The CDR3 region has the DNA TGTACCAGCAGTTACGAGAACTATGGCTACACCTTC. Amino acid sequence: CTSSYENYGYTF. The chain combines TRBV6-5 with TRBJ1-2; D is unclear. There are 12 residues in the CDR3. Germline V lookup: CDR1 MNHEY, CDR2 SVGAGI.

This clonotype occurred a few times. The chain recombines TRBV15 with TRBJ1-6, with 8 positions matching TRBD1. The CDR3 contains 15 residues. Per the germline V gene, CDR1 is LNHNV and CDR2 is YYDKDF (reference sequence). The V segment lost 4 bases and the J segment 4 bases; nucleotides outside the gene matches: 3. The DNA of the CDR3 is TGTGCCACCAGCAACGACAGGGGTTATAATTCACCCCTCCACTTT. Encoded protein: CATSNDRGYNSPLHF.

There are many counts of this clonotype. The rearrangement joins TRBV28 to TRBJ2-1, with 12 bases lining up with TRBD2. The V and J ends lost 5 bases and 9 bases, in that order; junction bases with no gene match: 5. From germline, CDR1 is MDHEN and CDR2 SYDVKM. This CDR3 comprises 14 residues. CDR3 sequence (DNA): TGTGCCAGCAGTGCGCTAGCGGGAGGGGGTGAGCAGTTCTTC. Translated, it gives CASSALAGGGEQFF.

This clonotype was picked up a small number of times. The CDR3 DNA is TGCAGTGCTAGAGATCCGCGGGGCACAGATACGCAGTATTTT. Its protein product is CSARDPRGTDTQYF. J is TRBJ2-3 and V is TRBV20-1; a weak D match, TRBD2 (5 bases). The CDR3 sequence is 14 residues long. Trimming removed 0 bases from V and 1 base from J, with 8 bases in between. In germline, CDR1 is DFQATT, CDR2 SNEGSKA (reference sequence).

A few counts support this clonotype. The rearrangement uses TRBV15 and TRBJ1-2, with D maybe TRBD1 (5 bases). Per the germline V gene, CDR1 is LNHNV and CDR2 is YYDKDF (reference sequence). The length of the CDR3 is 15 residues. V was pared by 0 bases and J by 0 bases, with 8 bases between. CDR3 nucleotide sequence: TGTGCCACCAGCAGAGATCAGGGTACTAACTATGGCTACACCTTC. Translating gives CATSRDQGTNYGYTF.

The chain combines TRBV5-1 with TRBJ2-5, with 10 positions matching TRBD2. The V segment lost 3 bases and the J segment 5 bases; nucleotides outside the gene matches: 4. The CDR3 runs to 14 residues. CDR1 and CDR2 from the germline V gene are SGHRS and YFSETQ. This CDR3 reads CASSSAGGLETQYF. DNA for the CDR3: TGCGCCAGCAGCTCAGCGGGGGGGCTGGAGACCCAGTACTTC.

This clonotype was counted many times. The J gene is TRBJ2-7, the V gene TRBV7-2, with no clear D. Trimming stripped 3 bases from V and 3 bases from J, with 15 bases between. The CDR3 is 15 residues long. CDR1 and CDR2 (germline): SGHTA, FQGNSA. DNA of the CDR3: TGTGCCAGCAGCTTGAACCCCTTGACGGTCTACGAGCAGTACTTC. Translation gives CASSLNPLTVYEQYF.

There are many counts of this clonotype. The chain employs TRBV27 and TRBJ1-5; a weak D match, TRBD1 (6 bases). Germline loops: CDR1 MNHEY, CDR2 SMNVEV (reference sequence). The CDR3 covers 13 residues. The ends were cut back, 5 bases at V and 7 bases at J, with 12 bases in the middle. CDR3 in amino acids: CASSPYRAQPQHF. CDR3 in DNA: TGTGCCAGCAGTCCCTACAGGGCCCAGCCCCAGCATTTT.

V is TRBV3-1 and J is TRBJ2-7; D is possibly TRBD2 (5 bases). CDR1 is LGHDT and CDR2 is YNNKEL in the germline V gene (reference sequence). The V gene lost 0 bases and the J gene lost 4 bases, with 10 bases spanning the gap. The CDR3 consists of 14 residues. Here the CDR3 DNA reads TGTGCCAGCAGCCAAGATAGCGTCTCATACGAGCAGTACTTC. Residues: CASSQDSVSYEQYF.

The sample holds many counts of this clonotype. J is TRBJ2-3 and V is TRBV11-2; 7 bases line up with TRBD2. CDR3 length equals 15 residues. Germline CDR1 reads SGHAT; CDR2 reads FQNNGV. The V segment lost 0 bases and the J segment 6 bases; nucleotides outside the gene matches: 6. CDR3 loop: CASSLDRRGGDTQYF. The CDR3 DNA follows: TGTGCCAGCAGCTTAGATCGAAGGGGAGGGGATACGCAGTATTTT.

Notes on this clonotype: Given a much more abundant clone one base away, this may be a read error. The genes are TRBV28 and TRBJ1-1; possibly TRBD1 for D (5 bases). This CDR3 spans 14 amino acids. Germline loops: CDR1 MDHEN, CDR2 SYDVKM. This CDR3 is CASRGPILNTEASF. CDR3 DNA sequence: TGTGCCAGCAGGGGACCCATATTGAACACTGAAGCTTCCTTT.

The table lists this clonotype with a few counts. The CDR3 loop reads CAISEGSVGGYTF. DNA of the CDR3: TGTGCCATCAGTGAGGGTTCGGTGGGTGGCTACACCTTC. This rearrangement joins TRBV10-3 to TRBJ1-2; D call uncertain. The CDR3 has 13 amino acids. Germline lookup yields CDR1 ENHRY and CDR2 SYGVKD. V was trimmed by 2 bases and J by 7 bases, leaving 11 bases between them.

This clonotype was detected a few times. The chain has TRBV15 and TRBJ1-2; possibly TRBD1 for D (5 bases). The V and J ends lost 2 bases and 1 base respectively, with 11 bases between them. The CDR3 loop spans 15 amino acids. Germline V gene data show CDR1 as LNHNV and CDR2 as YYDKDF (reference sequence). CDR3 sequence reads: CATSRRDGYNYGYTF. CDR3 nucleotide sequence: TGTGCCACCAGCAGAAGGGACGGATATAACTATGGCTACACCTTC.

V and J are TRBV11-2 and TRBJ1-4; perhaps TRBD1 as D (5 bases). CDR3 size: 19 residues. The V end lost 1 base, the J end lost 4 bases, and 22 bases lay between the germline ends. Germline CDR1 reads SGHAT; CDR2 reads FQNNGV. The CDR3 spells CASSLGDPGRSIYNEKLFF. The CDR3 DNA sequence: TGTGCCAGCAGCTTAGGGGACCCCGGCAGGAGCATTTATAATGAAAAACTGTTTTTT. Looking up the rest from reference TRBV11-2 and TRBJ1-4 gives the full variable domain: EAGVAQSPRYKIIEKRQSVAFWCNPISGHATLYWYQQILGQGPKLLIQFQNNGVVDDSQLPKDRFSAERLKGVDSTLKIQPAKLEDSAVYLCASSLGDPGRSIYNEKLFFGSGTQLSVL.

Only a few counts were recorded for this clonotype. The rearrangement uses TRBV19 and TRBJ1-2; D possibly corresponds to TRBD1 (6 bases). The CDR3 is 14 residues long. The V end lost 6 bases, the J end lost 4 bases, and 15 bases lay between the germline ends. The germline gives CDR1 LNHDA, CDR2 SQIVND (reference sequence). CDR3 coding DNA: TGTGCCAGTAGGAATACCGGGACATTCTATGGCTACACCTTC. This sequence encodes CASRNTGTFYGYTF. Based on the CDR3 plus reference TRBV19 and TRBJ1-2, the full variable domain is DGGITQSPKYLFRKEGQNVTLSCEQNLNHDAMYWYRQDPGQGLRLIYYSQIVNDFQKGDIAEGYSVSREKKESFPLTVTSAQKNPTAFYLCASRNTGTFYGYTFGSGTRLTVV.

This clonotype was recorded many times. This chain links TRBV5-1 with TRBJ1-2, with 9 bases that match TRBD1. The V segment lost 4 bases and the J segment 4 bases; nucleotides outside the gene matches: 14. From germline, CDR1 is SGHRS and CDR2 YFSETQ. CDR3 size: 17 residues. DNA of the CDR3: TGCGCCAGCAGCCCTAGTCGGTCGGGACAGGGCCCCTATGGCTACACCTTC. Translated: CASSPSRSGQGPYGYTF.

This clonotype was detected many times. This sequence joins TRBV3-1 and TRBJ1-1; D is ambiguous. Looked up from germline, CDR1 is LGHDT and CDR2 is YNNKEL (reference sequence). Trimming took 9 bases from V and 0 from J, leaving 8 bases between them. This CDR3 contains 12 residues. The CDR3 reads CASRNMNTEAFF. The CDR3 nucleotides read TGTGCCAGTAGGAACATGAACACTGAAGCTTTCTTT. Full variable domain (missing parts from reference TRBV3-1 and TRBJ1-1): DTAVSQTPKYLVTQMGNDKSIKCEQNLGHDTMYWYKQDSKKFLKIMFSYNNKELIINETVPNRFSPKSPDKAHLNLHINSLELGDSAVYFCASRNMNTEAFFGQGTRLTVV.

V is TRBV5-6 and J is TRBJ1-4, with no clear D. This CDR3 is built from 14 residues. CDR1 is SGHDT, CDR2 YYEEEE, per germline. Trimming removed 1 base from V and 5 bases from J, with 9 bases in between. In DNA, the CDR3 is TGTGCCAGCAGCTTGAGACGGAAGAATGAAAAACTGTTTTTT. Amino acids: CASSLRRKNEKLFF.

The CDR3: CASSIDSGKYPFEQYF. DNA for the CDR3: TGTGCCAGTAGTATAGATTCCGGGAAGTACCCATTCGAGCAGTACTTC. The J gene is TRBJ2-7, the V gene TRBV19, with a weak D call TRBD2 (5 bases). This CDR3 has 16 amino acids. Trimming removed 0 bases from V and 6 bases from J, with 18 bases in between. CDR1 and CDR2 from the germline V gene are LNHDA and SQIVND (reference sequence).

This clonotype was recorded at least ten times. The rearrangement joins TRBV2 to TRBJ1-5; possibly TRBD1 for D (5 bases). Germline CDR1 and CDR2: SNHLY and FYNNEI. The V gene lost 10 bases and the J gene lost 10 bases, with 20 bases spanning the gap. This CDR3 has 13 residues. CDR3: CATKGRVGAPQHF. CDR3 nucleotide sequence: TGTGCCACCAAGGGGAGAGTTGGGGCTCCCCAGCATTTT.

This clonotype was counted many times. This sequence joins TRBV27 and TRBJ1-5; 9 nucleotides agree with TRBD1. Per the germline V gene, CDR1 is MNHEY and CDR2 is SMNVEV (reference sequence). Trimming removed 4 bases from V and 4 bases from J; junction bases left unmatched: 5. The CDR3 consists of 15 residues. The CDR3 region is CASSSRDRANQPQHF. CDR3 DNA: TGTGCCAGCAGTTCCCGGGACAGGGCGAATCAGCCCCAGCATTTT.

This clonotype was detected ten times or more. The chain links TRBV10-3 to TRBJ2-3; D ambiguous. This CDR3 contains 14 residues. Trimming shortened V by 7 bases and J by 0 bases, and 11 bases separated the two germline ends. The germline gives CDR1 ENHRY, CDR2 SYGVKD. Here the CDR3 reads CAIKGSFSTDTQYF. The CDR3 DNA sequence: TGTGCCATCAAAGGCAGCTTTAGCACAGATACGCAGTATTTT.